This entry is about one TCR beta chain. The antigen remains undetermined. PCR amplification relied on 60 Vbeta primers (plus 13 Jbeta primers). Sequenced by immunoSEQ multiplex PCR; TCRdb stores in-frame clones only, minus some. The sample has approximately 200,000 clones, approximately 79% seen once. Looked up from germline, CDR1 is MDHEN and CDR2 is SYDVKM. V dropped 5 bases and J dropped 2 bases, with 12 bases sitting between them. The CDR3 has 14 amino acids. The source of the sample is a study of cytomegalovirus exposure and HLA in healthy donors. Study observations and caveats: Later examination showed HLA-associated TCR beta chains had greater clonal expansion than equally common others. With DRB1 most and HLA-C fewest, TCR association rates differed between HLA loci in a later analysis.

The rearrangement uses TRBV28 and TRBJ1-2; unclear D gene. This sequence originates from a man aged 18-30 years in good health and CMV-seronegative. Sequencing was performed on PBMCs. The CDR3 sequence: CASSPRQRNYGYTF. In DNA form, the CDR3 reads TGTGCCAGCAGTCCCCGGCAGAGGAACTATGGCTACACCTTC.